This TCR beta chain emerged from a study of shared clonotypes between healthy human individuals. Study background: Three CD4 naive, three CD4 memory, two CD8 naive and one CD8 memory plate were used per donor. Study-level results: Shared across several donors were around 5% of the naive CD4 clonotypes.

CD45RA-negative memory and CD45RA+ naive subsets were split from the CD4+ cells. The authors' processing: Junction-only immunoSEQ sequences carried no quality scores, so filtering differed. Produced via immunoSEQ multiplex PCR; TCRdb's table is partial and in-frame only. V and J calls and clone size are copied from that table; D and trimming were computed from the DNA. Here the sample spans fewer than 3 million clones, around 92% being singletons. The CDR3 runs 16 residues. V shed 5 bases and J 10 bases; nucleotides not matched to a gene: 12. Germline-derived CDR1 and CDR2 are SNHLY and FYNNEI. A remark on this clone: Antigen specificity is unknown.

The gene calls are TRBV2 and TRBJ2-1; TRBD2 aligns across 12 bases. The TCR sequence derives from a man between 18 and 35 years old in good health. Some clones in this sample may be carry-over from other donors' samples. Sequenced material: naive CD4+ T cells from PBMCs. Subset meaning: CD45RA+ positively selected. CDR3 bases: TGTGCCAGCAGTAACCGACTAGCGGGAGAGCCAACCGAGCAGTTCTTC. It yields the protein CASSNRLAGEPTEQFF.